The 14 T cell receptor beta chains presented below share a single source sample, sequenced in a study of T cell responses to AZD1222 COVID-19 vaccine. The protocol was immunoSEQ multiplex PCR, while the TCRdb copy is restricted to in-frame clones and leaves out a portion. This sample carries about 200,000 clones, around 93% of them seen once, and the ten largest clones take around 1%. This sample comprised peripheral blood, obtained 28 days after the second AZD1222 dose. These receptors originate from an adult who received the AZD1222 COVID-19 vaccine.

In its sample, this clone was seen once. CDR3 region: CASSWTGDQPYGYTF. The CDR3 DNA is TGTGCCAGCAGCTGGACAGGGGACCAACCCTATGGCTACACCTTC. V gene TRBV7-3 combines with J gene TRBJ1-2; 9 bases fit TRBD1. This CDR3 is built from 15 residues. V lost 4 bases, J lost 4 bases, and 7 bases stayed unmatched. Germline loops: CDR1 SGHTA, CDR2 FQGTGA.

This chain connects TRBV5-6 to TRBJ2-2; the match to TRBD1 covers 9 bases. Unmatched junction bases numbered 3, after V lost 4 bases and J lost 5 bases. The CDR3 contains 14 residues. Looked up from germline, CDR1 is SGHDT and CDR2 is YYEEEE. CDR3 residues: CASSHGTGTGELFF. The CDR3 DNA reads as TGTGCCAGCAGCCACGGGACAGGGACCGGGGAGCTGTTTTTT.

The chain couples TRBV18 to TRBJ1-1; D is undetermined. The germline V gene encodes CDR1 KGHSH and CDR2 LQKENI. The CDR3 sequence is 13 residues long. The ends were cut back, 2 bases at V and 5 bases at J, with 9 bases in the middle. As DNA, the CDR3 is TGTGCCAGCTCACCAGGGGTGCGGACTGAAGCTTTCTTT. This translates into CASSPGVRTEAFF.

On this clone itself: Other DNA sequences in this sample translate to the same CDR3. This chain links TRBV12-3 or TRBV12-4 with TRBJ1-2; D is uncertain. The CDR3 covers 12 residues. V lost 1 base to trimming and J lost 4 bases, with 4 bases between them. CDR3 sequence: CASSLGTYGYTF. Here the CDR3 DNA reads TGTGCCAGCAGTTTAGGCACCTATGGCTACACCTTC.

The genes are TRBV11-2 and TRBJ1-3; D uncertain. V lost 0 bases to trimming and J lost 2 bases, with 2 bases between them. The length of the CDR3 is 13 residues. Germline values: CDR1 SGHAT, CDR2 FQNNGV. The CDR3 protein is CASSLEPGNTIYF. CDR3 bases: TGTGCCAGCAGCTTAGAGCCTGGAAACACCATATATTTT.

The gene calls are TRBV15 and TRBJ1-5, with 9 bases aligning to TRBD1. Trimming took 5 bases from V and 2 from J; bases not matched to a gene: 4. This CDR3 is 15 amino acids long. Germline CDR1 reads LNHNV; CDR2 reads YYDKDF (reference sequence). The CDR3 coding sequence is TGTGCCACCAGCGGGAGACAGGGGGGCAATCAGCCCCAGCATTTT. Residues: CATSGRQGGNQPQHF.

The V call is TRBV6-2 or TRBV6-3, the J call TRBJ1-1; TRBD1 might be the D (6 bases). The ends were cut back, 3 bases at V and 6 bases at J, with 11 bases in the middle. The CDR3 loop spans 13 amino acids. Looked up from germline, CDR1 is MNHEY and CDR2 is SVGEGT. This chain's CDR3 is CASSYTGFPEAFF. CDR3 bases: TGTGCCAGCAGTTATACAGGGTTTCCTGAAGCTTTCTTT.

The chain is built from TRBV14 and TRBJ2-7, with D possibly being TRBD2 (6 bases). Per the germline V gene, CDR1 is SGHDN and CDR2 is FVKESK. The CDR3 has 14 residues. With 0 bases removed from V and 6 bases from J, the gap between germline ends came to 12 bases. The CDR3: CASSQDSQGLEQYF. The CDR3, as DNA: TGTGCCAGCAGCCAAGATAGCCAGGGACTCGAGCAGTACTTC. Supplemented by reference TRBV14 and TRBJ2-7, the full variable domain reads EAGVTQFPSHSVIEKGQTVTLRCDPISGHDNLYWYRRVMGKEIKFLLHFVKESKQDESGMPNNRFLAERTGGTYSTLKVQPAELEDSGVYFCASSQDSQGLEQYFGPGTRLTVT.

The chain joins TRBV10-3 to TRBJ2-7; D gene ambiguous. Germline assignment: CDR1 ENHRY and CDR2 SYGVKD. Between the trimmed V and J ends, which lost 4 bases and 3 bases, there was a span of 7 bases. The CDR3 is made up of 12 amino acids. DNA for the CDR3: TGTGCCATCAGTGTGAAAGGCTACGAGCAGTACTTC. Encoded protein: CAISVKGYEQYF.

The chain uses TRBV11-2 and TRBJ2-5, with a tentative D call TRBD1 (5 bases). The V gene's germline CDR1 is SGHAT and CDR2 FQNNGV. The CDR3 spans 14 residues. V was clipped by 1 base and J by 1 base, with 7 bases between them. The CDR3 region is CASSLGRAQETQYF. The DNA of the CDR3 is TGTGCCAGCAGCTTAGGCAGGGCCCAAGAGACCCAGTACTTC.

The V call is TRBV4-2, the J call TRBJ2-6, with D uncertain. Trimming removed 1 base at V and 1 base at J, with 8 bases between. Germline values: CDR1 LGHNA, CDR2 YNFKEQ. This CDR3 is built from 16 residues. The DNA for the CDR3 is TGTGCCAGCAGCCAAGGACCCGAGTCTGGGGCCAACGTCCTGACTTTC. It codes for CASSQGPESGANVLTF.

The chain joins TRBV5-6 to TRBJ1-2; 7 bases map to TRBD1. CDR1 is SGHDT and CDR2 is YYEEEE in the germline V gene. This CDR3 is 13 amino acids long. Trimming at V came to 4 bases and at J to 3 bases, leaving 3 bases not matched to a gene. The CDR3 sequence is CASSPGQYYGYTF. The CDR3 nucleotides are TGTGCCAGCAGCCCGGGACAGTACTATGGCTACACCTTC.

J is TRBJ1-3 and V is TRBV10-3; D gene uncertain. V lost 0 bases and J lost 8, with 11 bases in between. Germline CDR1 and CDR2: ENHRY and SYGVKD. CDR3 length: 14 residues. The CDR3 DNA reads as TGTGCCATCAGTGAGTCATACGGCGGGGACACCATATATTTT. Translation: CAISESYGGDTIYF.

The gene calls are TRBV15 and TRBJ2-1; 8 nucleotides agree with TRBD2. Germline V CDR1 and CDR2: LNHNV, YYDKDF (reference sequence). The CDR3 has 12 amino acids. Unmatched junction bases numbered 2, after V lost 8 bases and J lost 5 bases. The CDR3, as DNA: TGTGCCACCGCGGGGGGCCACAATGAGCAGTTCTTC. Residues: CATAGGHNEQFF.